Below, one T cell receptor beta chain is given with its context. Assay: immunoSEQ multiplex PCR; the TCRdb copy retains only in-frame clones and omits some. Found here are over 400,000 clones, roughly 91% of them singletons; the top ten hold roughly 8.3%. This sample was taken from a study of blood T cell repertoires in COVID-19. Trimming shortened V by 7 bases and J by 7 bases, and 19 bases separated the two germline ends. CDR3 size: 14 residues. The germline CDR1 and CDR2 sequences are SNHLY and FYNNEI. The sequenced sample consisted of peripheral blood. This sequence joins TRBV2 and TRBJ1-1; TRBD1 might be the D (6 bases). The sequence was collected from a woman between 45 and 65 years old with COVID-19, enrolled during active disease. The CDR3 DNA follows: TGTGCCAGCATCACCAACCCAGGGGCGGATGAAGCTTTCTTT. This sequence encodes CASITNPGADEAFF.